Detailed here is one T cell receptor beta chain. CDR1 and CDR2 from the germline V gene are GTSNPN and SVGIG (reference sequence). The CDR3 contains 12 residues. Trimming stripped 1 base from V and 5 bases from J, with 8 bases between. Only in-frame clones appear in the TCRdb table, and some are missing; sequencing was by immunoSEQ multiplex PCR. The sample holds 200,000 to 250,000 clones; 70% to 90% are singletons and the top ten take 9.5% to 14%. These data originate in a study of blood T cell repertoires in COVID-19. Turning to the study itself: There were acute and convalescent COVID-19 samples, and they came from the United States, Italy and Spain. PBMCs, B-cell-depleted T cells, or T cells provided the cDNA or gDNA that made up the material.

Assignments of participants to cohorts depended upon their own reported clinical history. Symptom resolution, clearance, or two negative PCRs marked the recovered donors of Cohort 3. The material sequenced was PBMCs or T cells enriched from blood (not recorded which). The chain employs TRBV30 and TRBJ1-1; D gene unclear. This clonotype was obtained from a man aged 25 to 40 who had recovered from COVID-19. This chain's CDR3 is CAWSGEWTEAFF. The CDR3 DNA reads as TGTGCCTGGAGTGGAGAGTGGACTGAAGCTTTCTTT.